These 11 T cell receptor beta chains share one sample of origin, sequenced in a study of cytomegalovirus exposure and HLA in healthy donors (dated by TCRdb to about 2017). Library preparation used the immunoSEQ multiplex PCR assay. For the multiplex PCR, a mixture combining 60 forward primers for TCR Vbeta segments and 13 reverse primers for TCR Jbeta segments was used. The table was pulled from immuneACCESS by TCRdb, which kept in-frame rearrangements only. Such tables lose some clones; where checked, under half of the loss comes from unresolved V genes, and the rest has no known cause. For this sample there are some 130,000 clones; 60% to 80% appear just once. The ten largest clones take up roughly 1.2% of the sample. The sequencing input was PBMCs. The receptors come from a man aged 50-59 years in good health and CMV-seronegative.

DNA of the CDR3: TGCGCCAGCAGCTCCGGACAGGGGACCTCACTATATGGCTACACCTTC. Its protein is CASSSGQGTSLYGYTF. The chain couples TRBV5-1 to TRBJ1-2; the match to TRBD1 covers 9 bases. Losses at the gene ends were 3 bases for V and 5 bases for J; bases not matched to a gene: 11. In germline, CDR1 is SGHRS, CDR2 YFSETQ. The CDR3 has 16 residues.

The chain employs TRBV6-5 and TRBJ2-7, with D uncertain. Trimming removed 0 bases at V and 2 bases at J, with 8 bases between. CDR3 size: 14 residues. Germline V gene data show CDR1 as MNHEY and CDR2 as SVGAGI. The CDR3: CASSYSFGPYEQYF. The DNA for the CDR3 is TGTGCCAGCAGTTACTCATTTGGGCCCTACGAGCAGTACTTC.

This chain joins TRBV7-2 and TRBJ2-1; TRBD1 aligns across 9 bases. With V trimmed by 5 bases and J by 5 bases, 4 bases remained unmatched. Germline V gene data show CDR1 as SGHTA and CDR2 as FQGNSA. This CDR3 is 14 amino acids long. CDR3 nucleotide sequence: TGTGCCAGCAGCCGACAGGGGGTAAACAATGAGCAGTTCTTC. Amino acid sequence: CASSRQGVNNEQFF.

The chain recombines TRBV4-1 with TRBJ2-1; D uncertain. Trimming left V 0 bases short and J 12 bases short, with 12 bases between. CDR1 is MGHRA, CDR2 YSYEKL, per germline. CDR3 length: 13 amino acids. Here the CDR3 reads CASSQDRGSRQFF. In DNA form, the CDR3 reads TGCGCCAGCAGCCAAGATCGAGGTTCTCGGCAGTTCTTC.

V usage is TRBV4-2 and J usage is TRBJ2-3; 9 nucleotides align to TRBD2. The germline V gene encodes CDR1 LGHNA and CDR2 YNFKEQ. This CDR3 contains 16 residues. The trim removed 4 bases at V and 0 bases at J, leaving 5 bases unmatched. The CDR3 DNA sequence: TGTGCCAGCAGCCCACCTAGCGGGGCTAGCACAGATACGCAGTATTTT. Translating gives CASSPPSGASTDTQYF.

This chain joins TRBV7-9 and TRBJ1-4, with D perhaps matching TRBD1 (5 bases). Germline V gives CDR1 SEHNR, CDR2 FQNEAQ (reference sequence). The CDR3 is 14 amino acids. Trimming took off 8 bases at V and 0 bases at J, with 10 bases between the two ends. The chain's CDR3 is CASGQGATNEKLFF. For the CDR3, the DNA is TGTGCCAGCGGGCAAGGGGCAACTAATGAAAAACTGTTTTTT.

The chain recombines TRBV28 with TRBJ2-1, with 7 bases aligning to TRBD2. There are 16 residues in the CDR3. The germline gives CDR1 MDHEN, CDR2 SYDVKM. V lost 7 bases and J lost 3; bases outside the gene matches: 12. The CDR3 DNA reads TGTGCCAGCACCACTGGCCGCGGGGGAAACTACAATGAGCAGTTCTTC. Residues: CASTTGRGGNYNEQFF.

This clone was seen only once. The rearrangement uses TRBV7-9 and TRBJ2-5; 7 nucleotides line up with TRBD2. V trimming: 1 base; J trimming: 2 bases; junction bases outside the gene matches: 10. Per the germline V gene, CDR1 is SEHNR and CDR2 is FQNEAQ (reference sequence). This CDR3 comprises 17 residues. The CDR3 is CASSLVVVAGEQETQYF. The CDR3 DNA reads as TGTGCCAGCAGCTTAGTGGTGGTAGCGGGTGAACAAGAGACCCAGTACTTC.

The chain carries TRBV28 and TRBJ2-7, with D unclear. Germline CDR1 is MDHEN and CDR2 is SYDVKM. The CDR3 sequence is 12 residues long. V was pared by 4 bases and J by 4 bases, with 8 bases between. This CDR3 reads CASSYSRYEQYF. Here the CDR3 DNA reads TGTGCCAGCAGTTACTCGCGGTACGAGCAGTACTTC.

The rearrangement uses TRBV29-1 and TRBJ2-1, with 8 bases that match TRBD2. V lost 7 bases and J lost 8; bases outside the gene matches: 10. The V gene's germline CDR1 is SQVTM and CDR2 ANQGSEA. The CDR3 is made up of 13 amino acids. Written as DNA, the CDR3 is TGCAGCGGGTCACTAGCGGCCCCCCATGAGCAGTTCTTC. Encoded protein: CSGSLAAPHEQFF.

The chain couples TRBV18 to TRBJ2-7, with D maybe TRBD2 (6 bases). The germline V gene has CDR1 KGHSH and CDR2 LQKENI. The CDR3 covers 16 residues. Trimming stripped 5 bases from V and 0 bases from J, with 17 bases between. DNA of the CDR3: TGTGCCAGCTCATTCTCGCTAGCGATCAGCTCCTACGAGCAGTACTTC. Translated: CASSFSLAISSYEQYF.